This T cell receptor (beta chain) was obtained from a study of shared clonotypes between healthy human individuals. CDR3 length: 13 residues. CDR1 and CDR2 (germline): SGHTA, FQGNSA. Trimming left V 3 bases short and J 4 bases short, with 7 bases between. Running of the assay took place at deep level. Sequenced by immunoSEQ multiplex PCR; TCRdb stores in-frame clones only, minus some. The sample has around 2.5 million clones; over 85% are singletons. The chain joins TRBV7-2 to TRBJ1-5, with no clear D. The sample consisted of naive CD4+ T cells from PBMCs. The subset is: CD45RA+ positively selected. The sequence derives from a man younger than 35 in good health. Some clones in this sample may be carry-over from other donors' samples. CDR3 nucleotide sequence: TGTGCCAGCAGCTTGCTCGCGAATCAGCCCCAGCATTTT. Protein sequence: CASSLLANQPQHF.